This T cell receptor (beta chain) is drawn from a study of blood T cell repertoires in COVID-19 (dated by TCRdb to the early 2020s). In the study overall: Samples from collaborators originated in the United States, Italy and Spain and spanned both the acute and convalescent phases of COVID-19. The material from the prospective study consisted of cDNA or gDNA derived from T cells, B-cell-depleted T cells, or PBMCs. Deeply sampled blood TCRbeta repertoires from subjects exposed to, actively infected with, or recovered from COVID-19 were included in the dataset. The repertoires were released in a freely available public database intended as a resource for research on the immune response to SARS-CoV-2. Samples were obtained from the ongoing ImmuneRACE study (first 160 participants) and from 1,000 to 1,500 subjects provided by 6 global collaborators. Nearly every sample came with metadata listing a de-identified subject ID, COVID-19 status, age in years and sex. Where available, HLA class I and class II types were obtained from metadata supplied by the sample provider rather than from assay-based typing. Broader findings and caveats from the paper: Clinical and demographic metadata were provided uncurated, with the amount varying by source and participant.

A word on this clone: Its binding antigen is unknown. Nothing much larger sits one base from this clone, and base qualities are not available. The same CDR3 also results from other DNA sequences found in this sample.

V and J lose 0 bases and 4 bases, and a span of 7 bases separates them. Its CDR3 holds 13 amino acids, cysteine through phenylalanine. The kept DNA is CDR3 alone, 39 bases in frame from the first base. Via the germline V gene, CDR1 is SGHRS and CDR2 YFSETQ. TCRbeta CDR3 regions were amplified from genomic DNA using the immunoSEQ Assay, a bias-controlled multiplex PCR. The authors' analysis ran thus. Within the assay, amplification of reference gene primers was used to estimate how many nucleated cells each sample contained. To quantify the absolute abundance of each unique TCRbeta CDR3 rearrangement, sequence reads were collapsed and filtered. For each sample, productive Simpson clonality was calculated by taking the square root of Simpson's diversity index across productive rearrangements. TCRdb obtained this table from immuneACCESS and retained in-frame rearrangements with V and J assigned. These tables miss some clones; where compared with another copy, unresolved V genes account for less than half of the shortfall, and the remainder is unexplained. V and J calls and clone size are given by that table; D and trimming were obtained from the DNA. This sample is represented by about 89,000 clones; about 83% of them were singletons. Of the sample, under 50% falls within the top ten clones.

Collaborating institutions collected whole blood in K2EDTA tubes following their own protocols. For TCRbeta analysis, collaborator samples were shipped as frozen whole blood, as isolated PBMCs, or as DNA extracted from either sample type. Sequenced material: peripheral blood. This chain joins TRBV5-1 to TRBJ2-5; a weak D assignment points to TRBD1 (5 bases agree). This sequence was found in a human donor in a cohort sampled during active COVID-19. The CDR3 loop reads CASSLAGPETQYF. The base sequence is TGCGCCAGCAGCTTGGCAGGGCCAGAGACCCAGTACTTC.